This note documents a single TCR beta chain sequence. The antigen remains undetermined. Germline V gene data show CDR1 as SGHTA and CDR2 as FQGNSA. V was pared by 0 bases and J by 0 bases, with 10 bases between. This CDR3 has 16 amino acids. MiXCR was run by TCRdb on the reads, yielding one entry per CDR3 protein. Of nearly 700,000 distinct CDR3 sequences in the sample, roughly 30% were seen once. This entry comes from a study of T cell repertoires in cytomegalovirus infection. Study-level information: Alongside well-studied HLA-B-restricted CMV epitopes, recently identified HLA-C-restricted CMV epitopes were also used. The public TCR beta signatures pointed to both CMV infection and matching HLA type.

Study conclusions and caveats: The ex vivo response was dominated by HLA-C-restricted CMV-specific TCR beta clonotypes. CMV carriers having the relevant HLA were flagged by cumulative public TCR beta family frequency.

The TCR sequence derives from a human donor in good health (CMV status not recorded). Some clones in this sample may be carry-over from other donors' samples. Source: cultured PBMCs, taken from culture after CMV antigen stimulation. The J gene is TRBJ2-3, the V gene TRBV7-2; maybe TRBD2 (5 bases). This CDR3 is CASSLASGISTDTQYF. Written as DNA, the CDR3 is TGTGCCAGCAGCTTAGCAAGCGGAATTAGCACAGATACGCAGTATTTT.